This is a list of T cell receptor beta chains from one sample in a study of T cell repertoires in cytomegalovirus infection. TCRdb re-called the reads through MiXCR, storing one row per CDR3 protein. The table includes fewer than 300,000 distinct CDR3 sequences, about 26% detected once. Input material: PBMCs. The origin of the receptors is a human donor in good health (CMV status not recorded). Some clones in this sample may be carry-over from other donors' samples. Each CDR3 is given with its conserved first and last residue. Fields, in order: V gene, J gene, clone size, D gene, CDR3 DNA, CDR3 protein. D genes are given only for firm matches. Clone size is given for some rows only: seen once, a few or many times, or a class if the clone is expanded.

v_gene: TRBV28
j_gene: TRBJ2-7
abundance: NA
d_gene: NA
CDR3nt: TGTGCCAGCAATAAACGGATAAGGAACGAGCAGTACTTC
CDR3aa: CASNKRIRNEQYF

v_gene: TRBV11-1
j_gene: TRBJ2-2
abundance: NA
d_gene: NA
CDR3nt: TGTGCCAGCAGCTTAGGTGTGGACACCGGGGAGCTGTTTTTT
CDR3aa: CASSLGVDTGELFF

v_gene: TRBV7-9
j_gene: TRBJ1-5
abundance: many
d_gene: NA
CDR3nt: TGTGCCAGCAGCTTAGAGAGTTGGAGGGAGGGAATCAATCAGCCCCAGCATTTT
CDR3aa: CASSLESWREGINQPQHF

v_gene: TRBV11-3
j_gene: TRBJ1-1
abundance: NA
d_gene: TRBD1
CDR3nt: TGTGCCAGCAGCCCCGGACAGGGATCGGACACTGAAGCTTTCTTT
CDR3aa: CASSPGQGSDTEAFF

v_gene: TRBV18
j_gene: TRBJ1-4
abundance: NA
d_gene: TRBD1
CDR3nt: TGTGCCAGCTCTCTAGGACAGGAGGAAAAACTGTTTTTT
CDR3aa: CASSLGQEEKLFF

v_gene: TRBV27
j_gene: TRBJ1-5
abundance: few
d_gene: NA
CDR3nt: TGTGCCAGCAGTGTCACAGGGCCGAATCAGCCCCAGCATTTT
CDR3aa: CASSVTGPNQPQHF

v_gene: TRBV11-2
j_gene: TRBJ2-2
abundance: few
d_gene: TRBD2
CDR3nt: TGTGCCAGCAGCCTCTTGGGACTAGTGGGCGCCGGGGAGCTGTTTTTT
CDR3aa: CASSLLGLVGAGELFF

v_gene: TRBV30
j_gene: TRBJ1-1
abundance: NA
d_gene: NA
CDR3nt: TGTGCCTGGAGTACTACAACATTCACTGAAGCTTTCTTT
CDR3aa: CAWSTTTFTEAFF

v_gene: TRBV7-2
j_gene: TRBJ2-5
abundance: many
d_gene: NA
CDR3nt: TGTGCCAGCAGCTTAACAAGAAACCAAGAGACCCAGTACTTC
CDR3aa: CASSLTRNQETQYF

v_gene: TRBV3-1
j_gene: TRBJ1-5
abundance: NA
d_gene: NA
CDR3nt: TGTGCCAGCAGTGTCCTGGGTCAGCCCCAGCATTTT
CDR3aa: CASSVLGQPQHF

v_gene: TRBV20-1
j_gene: TRBJ1-2
abundance: NA
d_gene: NA
CDR3nt: TGCAGTGCTAGAGATCGGCAAGGCTACACCTTC
CDR3aa: CSARDRQGYTF

v_gene: TRBV28
j_gene: TRBJ2-1
abundance: few
d_gene: TRBD2
CDR3nt: TGTGCCAGCACCTGGGTAGAAGCGGGGGGCAATGAGCAGTTCTTC
CDR3aa: CASTWVEAGGNEQFF

v_gene: TRBV6-6
j_gene: TRBJ2-1
abundance: NA
d_gene: TRBD2
CDR3nt: TGTGCCAGCACCCGGGGGACTAGCGGGACTGATGAGCAGTTCTTC
CDR3aa: CASTRGTSGTDEQFF

v_gene: TRBV28
j_gene: TRBJ2-1
abundance: many
d_gene: TRBD2
CDR3nt: TGTGCCAGCAGCCTGAGCGGGAGCGACTACAATGAGCAGTTCTTC
CDR3aa: CASSLSGSDYNEQFF

v_gene: TRBV20-1
j_gene: TRBJ1-1
abundance: few
d_gene: NA
CDR3nt: TGCAGTTCTCGACAGGTCGAAGGCACTGAAGCTTTCTTT
CDR3aa: CSSRQVEGTEAFF

v_gene: TRBV6-2/TRBV6-3
j_gene: TRBJ2-4
abundance: many
d_gene: NA
CDR3nt: TGTGCCACCCACAGGGCGGCCAAAAACATTCAGTACTTC
CDR3aa: CATHRAAKNIQYF

v_gene: TRBV18
j_gene: TRBJ2-7
abundance: NA
d_gene: NA
CDR3nt: TGTGCCAGCTCACCACAAGGACAGAACGAGCAGTACTTC
CDR3aa: CASSPQGQNEQYF

v_gene: TRBV20-1
j_gene: TRBJ2-7
abundance: few
d_gene: NA
CDR3nt: TGCAGTGCTAGAGAGGACGACTACGAGCAGTACTTC
CDR3aa: CSAREDDYEQYF

v_gene: TRBV28
j_gene: TRBJ2-1
abundance: many
d_gene: NA
CDR3nt: TGTGCCAGCAGTTCGACCACGGAGCAGTTCTTC
CDR3aa: CASSSTTEQFF

v_gene: TRBV5-1
j_gene: TRBJ2-5
abundance: NA
d_gene: NA
CDR3nt: TGCGCCAGCAGTCTCTCCGGGACACTCCAAGAGACCCAGTACTTC
CDR3aa: CASSLSGTLQETQYF

v_gene: TRBV6-5
j_gene: TRBJ1-2
abundance: few
d_gene: NA
CDR3nt: TGTGCCAGCAGTTACGACAGGAAAAACTATGGCTACACCTTC
CDR3aa: CASSYDRKNYGYTF

v_gene: TRBV11-2
j_gene: TRBJ2-4
abundance: few
d_gene: NA
CDR3nt: TGTGCCAGCAGCGTCACACGCGGGACGAACATTCAGTACTTC
CDR3aa: CASSVTRGTNIQYF

v_gene: TRBV5-1
j_gene: TRBJ2-2
abundance: NA
d_gene: TRBD1
CDR3nt: TGCGCCAGCAGCGCTACAGGGGCGAACACCGGGGAGCTGTTTTTT
CDR3aa: CASSATGANTGELFF

v_gene: TRBV29-1
j_gene: TRBJ2-3
abundance: few
d_gene: TRBD2
CDR3nt: TGCAGCGTTGAAGATCTTCCGACTAGCGGGCCACCACAGAGCACAGATACGCAGTATTTT
CDR3aa: CSVEDLPTSGPPQSTDTQYF

v_gene: TRBV2
j_gene: TRBJ2-2
abundance: NA
d_gene: NA
CDR3nt: TGTGCCAGCAGTGAGGGTAGCGGCGGGACCGGGGACACCGGGGAGCTGTTTTTT
CDR3aa: CASSEGSGGTGDTGELFF

v_gene: TRBV28
j_gene: TRBJ2-7
abundance: many
d_gene: TRBD1
CDR3nt: TGTGCCAGCACCCGGGACAGTTCCTACGAGCAGTACTTC
CDR3aa: CASTRDSSYEQYF

v_gene: TRBV7-8
j_gene: TRBJ2-5
abundance: NA
d_gene: NA
CDR3nt: TGTGCCAGCAGCACCGTCACTAGCAGAGGGGAGACCCAGTACTTC
CDR3aa: CASSTVTSRGETQYF

v_gene: TRBV28
j_gene: TRBJ2-2
abundance: few
d_gene: TRBD1
CDR3nt: TGTGCCGGCAGGGGGACGAACACCGGGGAGCTGTTTTTT
CDR3aa: CAGRGTNTGELFF

v_gene: TRBV2
j_gene: TRBJ2-5
abundance: NA
d_gene: TRBD1
CDR3nt: TGTGCCAGCAGTGACGGCAGGGGGCTGGAGACCCAGTACTTC
CDR3aa: CASSDGRGLETQYF

v_gene: TRBV11-2
j_gene: TRBJ1-6
abundance: many
d_gene: NA
CDR3nt: TGTGCCAGCAGCTTACGCTCTAATTCACCCCTCCACTTT
CDR3aa: CASSLRSNSPLHF

v_gene: TRBV6-2/TRBV6-3
j_gene: TRBJ2-7
abundance: NA
d_gene: NA
CDR3nt: TGTGCCAGCCACCGGGTGGGGACCTACGAGCAGTACTTC
CDR3aa: CASHRVGTYEQYF

v_gene: TRBV6-1
j_gene: TRBJ2-1
abundance: few
d_gene: TRBD1
CDR3nt: TGTGCCAGCACCTACGACCCAGGGGGCGGAACCTACAATGAGCAGTTCTTC
CDR3aa: CASTYDPGGGTYNEQFF

v_gene: TRBV11-2
j_gene: TRBJ1-2
abundance: many
d_gene: NA
CDR3nt: TGTGCCAGCGCAACAGGGTCCAACTATGGCTACACCTTC
CDR3aa: CASATGSNYGYTF

v_gene: TRBV6-2/TRBV6-3
j_gene: TRBJ2-4
abundance: NA
d_gene: NA
CDR3nt: TGTGCCAGCAGCCCAAAAAACATTCAGTACTTC
CDR3aa: CASSPKNIQYF

v_gene: TRBV11-2
j_gene: TRBJ2-7
abundance: once
d_gene: NA
CDR3nt: TGTGCCAGCAGCTTAGATCCCCACTACGAGCAGTACTTC
CDR3aa: CASSLDPHYEQYF

v_gene: TRBV9
j_gene: TRBJ2-6
abundance: NA
d_gene: NA
CDR3nt: TGTGCCAGCAGCCCCCGGGCCTCAGACTCTGGGGCCAACGTCCTGACTTTC
CDR3aa: CASSPRASDSGANVLTF

v_gene: TRBV7-2
j_gene: TRBJ2-1
abundance: many
d_gene: TRBD2
CDR3nt: TGTGCCAGCAGCTTGAGAAGGGCGGGAGCTGACTTCTACAATGAGCAGTTCTTC
CDR3aa: CASSLRRAGADFYNEQFF

v_gene: TRBV5-4
j_gene: TRBJ2-2
abundance: NA
d_gene: NA
CDR3nt: TGTGCCAGCAGCATGTCGGGGTTTAACACCGGGGAGCTGTTTTTT
CDR3aa: CASSMSGFNTGELFF

v_gene: TRBV12-3/TRBV12-4
j_gene: TRBJ1-5
abundance: NA
d_gene: NA
CDR3nt: TGTGCCAGCAGTTTAGCAGCGGGGGAGAATCAGCCCCAGCATTTT
CDR3aa: CASSLAAGENQPQHF

v_gene: TRBV23-1
j_gene: TRBJ2-5
abundance: NA
d_gene: TRBD1
CDR3nt: TGCGCCAGCAGTCAATCGACAGGGGGTAAAGAGACCCAGTACTTC
CDR3aa: CASSQSTGGKETQYF

v_gene: TRBV29-1
j_gene: TRBJ2-1
abundance: few
d_gene: TRBD2
CDR3nt: TGCAGCGTCGATACTATAGCGGGCTCCTACAATGAGCAGTTCTTC
CDR3aa: CSVDTIAGSYNEQFF

v_gene: TRBV7-2
j_gene: TRBJ2-3
abundance: NA
d_gene: NA
CDR3nt: TGTGCCAGCAGCTTAGGGCCAAGCGCGGTCGATACGCAGTATTTT
CDR3aa: CASSLGPSAVDTQYF

v_gene: TRBV7-9
j_gene: TRBJ2-1
abundance: few
d_gene: NA
CDR3nt: TGTGCCACCACCCAGGGGACCGCCGACAATGAGCAGTTCTTC
CDR3aa: CATTQGTADNEQFF

v_gene: TRBV7-9
j_gene: TRBJ2-7
abundance: few
d_gene: NA
CDR3nt: TGTGCCAGCAGCCCACGGACGGCGGACTACGAGCAGTACTTC
CDR3aa: CASSPRTADYEQYF

v_gene: TRBV28
j_gene: TRBJ2-2
abundance: NA
d_gene: NA
CDR3nt: TGTGCCAGTACAGTTCGAACCTTTAACACCGGGGAGCTGTTTTTT
CDR3aa: CASTVRTFNTGELFF

v_gene: TRBV7-2
j_gene: TRBJ2-3
abundance: many
d_gene: NA
CDR3nt: TGTGCCAGCAGCCCTCAGGGACCACGCACAGATACGCAGTATTTT
CDR3aa: CASSPQGPRTDTQYF

v_gene: TRBV3-1
j_gene: TRBJ1-2
abundance: NA
d_gene: NA
CDR3nt: TGTGCCAGCAGCCAAGTACAGGGCGATGGCTACACCTTC
CDR3aa: CASSQVQGDGYTF